A single sample is the source of the 30 T cell receptor beta chains below, sequenced in a study of blood T cell repertoires in COVID-19. The assay was immunoSEQ multiplex PCR, and TCRdb's table has in-frame clones only and misses some. The sample lists 240,000 or so clones, approximately 90% occurring once. Sample: PBMCs or T cells enriched from blood (not recorded which). Every receptor here comes from a man between 35 and 55 years old who had recovered from COVID-19.

The chain employs TRBV5-5 and TRBJ2-3; 8 nucleotides agree with TRBD2. The CDR3 length is 15 residues. V lost 0 bases to trimming and J lost 3 bases; unmatched junction nucleotides: 3. Looked up from germline, CDR1 is SGHKS and CDR2 is YYEKEE (reference sequence). The CDR3 coding sequence is TGTGCCAGCAGCTTGGGCAGCGGGAGTACAGATACGCAGTATTTT. Protein product: CASSLGSGSTDTQYF.

The V call is TRBV18, the J call TRBJ1-1, with 8 bases that match TRBD1. The CDR3 sequence is 15 residues long. V trimming: 2 bases; J trimming: 3 bases; junction bases outside the gene matches: 5. Germline V gives CDR1 KGHSH, CDR2 LQKENI. The CDR3 loop reads CASSPYDRGHTEAFF. The CDR3, as DNA: TGTGCCAGCTCACCATACGACAGGGGTCACACTGAAGCTTTCTTT.

The chain combines TRBV7-9 with TRBJ2-5; TRBD1 is a possible D gene (5 bases). This CDR3 has 11 residues. Germline lookup yields CDR1 SEHNR and CDR2 FQNEAQ (reference sequence). V dropped 5 bases and J dropped 5 bases, with 6 bases sitting between them. The CDR3 DNA is TGTGCCAGCAGCCCAGGGGAGACCCAGTACTTC. It codes for CASSPGETQYF.

The chain employs TRBV9 and TRBJ2-5; the D gene is possibly TRBD2 (5 bases). The germline V and J ends were trimmed by 5 bases and 5 bases, with 13 bases remaining between them. The CDR3 has 13 amino acids. CDR1 is SGDLS and CDR2 is YYNGEE in the germline V gene. CDR3 in DNA: TGTGCCAGCAGTATAACGGGGTGGGAGACCCAGTACTTC. This codes for CASSITGWETQYF.

V usage is TRBV7-9 and J usage is TRBJ2-1, with a tentative D call TRBD1 (6 bases). This CDR3 has 14 residues. In germline, CDR1 is SEHNR, CDR2 FQNEAQ (reference sequence). V was clipped by 2 bases and J by 3 bases, with 8 bases between them. The CDR3 DNA sequence: TGTGCCAGCAGCTTATCAGGGGACTACAATGAGCAGTTCTTC. This translates into CASSLSGDYNEQFF. The full variable domain, its missing parts supplied by reference TRBV7-9 and TRBJ2-1, is DTGVSQNPRHKITKRGQNVTFRCDPISEHNRLYWYRQTLGQGPEFLTYFQNEAQLEKSRLLSDRFSAERPKGSFSTLEIQRTEQGDSAMYLCASSLSGDYNEQFFGPGTRLTVL.

The rearrangement uses TRBV19 and TRBJ2-7; 9 bases agree with TRBD2. Trimming removed 5 bases from V and 0 bases from J; junction bases left unmatched: 5. CDR1 LNHDA and CDR2 SQIVND come from the germline V gene (reference sequence). The CDR3 is 15 amino acids. CDR3 in amino acids: CASSRLAASSYEQYF. CDR3 DNA: TGTGCCAGTAGTCGACTAGCGGCAAGCTCCTACGAGCAGTACTTC.

The chain joins TRBV11-2 to TRBJ1-1, with D possibly TRBD1 on 6 matching bases. Per the germline V gene, CDR1 is SGHAT and CDR2 is FQNNGV. The V and J ends lost 4 bases and 1 base respectively, with 13 bases between them. The CDR3 length is 15 residues. The CDR3 DNA is TGTGCCAGCAGCTCGTGGACAGTCCAGAACACTGAAGCTTTCTTT. It codes for CASSSWTVQNTEAFF. The full variable domain, rest sourced from reference TRBV11-2 and TRBJ1-1, is EAGVAQSPRYKIIEKRQSVAFWCNPISGHATLYWYQQILGQGPKLLIQFQNNGVVDDSQLPKDRFSAERLKGVDSTLKIQPAKLEDSAVYLCASSSWTVQNTEAFFGQGTRLTVV.

V gene TRBV29-1 combines with J gene TRBJ1-3; 9 bases fit TRBD1. V lost 6 bases to trimming and J lost 3 bases; unmatched junction nucleotides: 0. Germline CDR1 is SQVTM and CDR2 is ANQGSEA. The CDR3 totals 12 residues. CDR3 coding DNA: TGCAGCGTGGACAGGGGTGGAAACACCATATATTTT. Amino acids: CSVDRGGNTIYF.

This rearrangement joins TRBV19 to TRBJ2-7; the match to TRBD1 covers 7 bases. CDR3 length: 15 residues. The junction had 10 bases not matched to a gene; V was cut back by 7 bases and J by 1 base. Germline V gene sequence: CDR1 LNHDA, CDR2 SQIVND (reference sequence). CDR3 protein: CASTPAGDSSYEQYF. The CDR3 bases are TGTGCCAGTACCCCGGCCGGGGACAGTTCCTACGAGCAGTACTTC.

This chain connects TRBV6-1 to TRBJ2-5; maybe TRBD1 (7 bases). Germline V CDR1 and CDR2: MNHNS, SASEGT. V was shortened by 0 bases and J by 5 bases, with 25 bases between the two germline ends. This CDR3 spans 19 amino acids. CDR3 region: CASSEAIGGQRYPWETQYF. In nucleotides, the CDR3 is TGTGCCAGCAGTGAAGCGATCGGGGGACAGAGGTACCCCTGGGAGACCCAGTACTTC.

The chain couples TRBV5-1 to TRBJ1-6; D call uncertain. The CDR3 spans 15 residues. The germline V and J ends were trimmed by 2 bases and 6 bases, with 12 bases remaining between them. Per germline, CDR1 SGHRS and CDR2 YFSETQ. The CDR3 nucleotides are TGCGCCAGCAGCTTAGAGGAACGGATTAATTCACCCCTCCACTTT. Residues: CASSLEERINSPLHF. The full variable domain, in which reference TRBV5-1 and TRBJ1-6 provide the parts outside the CDR3, is KAGVTQTPRYLIKTRGQQVTLSCSPISGHRSVSWYQQTPGQGLQFLFEYFSETQRNKGNFPGRFSGRQFSNSRSEMNVSTLELGDSALYLCASSLEERINSPLHFGNGTRLTVT.

This rearrangement joins TRBV15 to TRBJ2-3; TRBD2 might be the D (5 bases). This CDR3 spans 15 amino acids. Trimming removed 1 base at V and 4 bases at J, with 12 bases between. Germline V gene lookup returns CDR1 LNHNV and CDR2 YYDKDF (reference sequence). CDR3 loop: CATSRVPGIADTQYF. The CDR3 DNA reads TGTGCCACCAGCAGAGTCCCGGGGATCGCAGATACGCAGTATTTT.

A few counts support this clone. The chain recombines TRBV4-1 with TRBJ2-5; 7 nucleotides align to TRBD1. The trim removed 0 bases at V and 4 bases at J, leaving 8 bases unmatched. Looked up from germline, CDR1 is MGHRA and CDR2 is YSYEKL. This CDR3 region has 16 residues. The CDR3 is CASSQDQGVFVETQYF. CDR3 coding DNA: TGCGCCAGCAGCCAAGATCAGGGGGTCTTTGTAGAGACCCAGTACTTC.

In its sample, this clone was seen many times. The chain joins TRBV5-4 to TRBJ1-2; 10 bases match TRBD1. The germline V gene encodes CDR1 SGHNT and CDR2 YYREEE (reference sequence). The V and J ends lost 4 bases and 2 bases, in that order; junction bases with no gene match: 5. This CDR3 spans 15 amino acids. CDR3 loop: CASSVRGQGNYGYTF. For the CDR3, the DNA is TGTGCCAGCAGCGTACGGGGACAGGGGAACTATGGCTACACCTTC.

The chain carries TRBV24-1 and TRBJ2-1, with 7 nucleotides matching TRBD2. Germline V gene lookup returns CDR1 KGHDR and CDR2 SFDVKD. This CDR3 has 16 amino acids. V trimming: 3 bases; J trimming: 8 bases; junction bases outside the gene matches: 12. CDR3 DNA sequence: TGTGCCACCAGTGATCCCCGGGGAGGGGCTTGGGATGAGCAGTTCTTC. This codes for CATSDPRGGAWDEQFF.

J is TRBJ2-5 and V is TRBV30; D is possibly TRBD1 (6 bases). V was cut by 2 bases and J by 5 bases, with 18 bases left in between. The CDR3 is 15 amino acids. CDR1 and CDR2 (germline): GTSNPN, SVGIG (reference sequence). CDR3 sequence (DNA): TGTGCCTGGAGTCCAGGGGTTACTGGGTACGAGACCCAGTACTTC. The encoded protein is CAWSPGVTGYETQYF. Full variable domain (outside the CDR3, taken from reference TRBV30 and TRBJ2-5): SQTIHQWPATLVQPVGSPLSLECTVEGTSNPNLYWYRQAAGRGLQLLFYSVGIGQISSEVPQNLSASRPQDRQFILSSKKLLLSDSGFYLCAWSPGVTGYETQYFGPGTRLLVL.

The chain employs TRBV19 and TRBJ1-5, with 9 bases identical to TRBD1. This CDR3 region has 14 residues. Per germline, CDR1 LNHDA and CDR2 SQIVND (reference sequence). Unmatched junction bases numbered 7, after V lost 6 bases and J lost 7 bases. The CDR3 bases are TGTGCCAGTAGCGGGACAGGGTGGGCGCAGCCCCAGCATTTT. Translating it yields CASSGTGWAQPQHF.

V usage is TRBV4-1 and J usage is TRBJ1-1; D uncertain. The CDR3 runs 13 residues. Germline V gene data show CDR1 as MGHRA and CDR2 as YSYEKL. V shed 5 bases and J shed 4 bases, with 11 bases lying between them. CDR3: CASSRTGSTEAFF. CDR3 coding DNA: TGCGCCAGCAGCAGGACGGGGAGCACTGAAGCTTTCTTT.

This chain joins TRBV25-1 and TRBJ1-2, with 8 nucleotides matching TRBD1. The CDR3 is 16 amino acids. V lost 3 bases to trimming and J lost 5 bases; unmatched junction nucleotides: 11. CDR1 and CDR2 (germline): MGHDK, SYGVNS. The CDR3 protein is CASSDPFADRVYGYTF. CDR3 sequence (DNA): TGTGCCAGCAGTGACCCCTTTGCGGACAGGGTTTATGGCTACACCTTC.

The genes are TRBV7-2 and TRBJ2-5; the match to TRBD2 covers 12 bases. The V gene end was trimmed by 5 bases and the J gene end by 4 bases; junction bases not matched to a gene: 17. The CDR3 extends over 19 amino acids. The germline CDR1 and CDR2 sequences are SGHTA and FQGNSA. CDR3 DNA sequence: TGTGCCAGCAGCCCGGCACCCCGGCTAGCGGGAGGGCCGCGAGAGACCCAGTACTTC. This gives the protein CASSPAPRLAGGPRETQYF.

This chain uses TRBV5-4 with TRBJ2-1; 7 nucleotides agree with TRBD2. CDR3 length: 17 amino acids. J was trimmed by 6 bases and V by 2 bases; bases with no gene match: 14. CDR1 and CDR2 (germline): SGHNT, YYREEE (reference sequence). The CDR3 loop is CASSLFWELGGGNEQFF. The CDR3 nucleotides read TGTGCCAGCAGCTTATTCTGGGAGCTGGGGGGGGGCAATGAGCAGTTCTTC. Combining the CDR3 with reference TRBV5-4 and TRBJ2-1 gives the whole variable domain ETGVTQSPTHLIKTRGQQVTLRCSSQSGHNTVSWYQQALGQGPQFIFQYYREEENGRGNFPPRFSGLQFPNYSSELNVNALELDDSALYLCASSLFWELGGGNEQFFGPGTRLTVL.

The rearrangement links TRBV5-6 to TRBJ2-7; the D gene is possibly TRBD1 (5 bases). Germline CDR1 reads SGHDT; CDR2 reads YYEEEE. The CDR3 totals 15 residues. V was shortened by 2 bases and J by 7 bases, with 19 bases between the two germline ends. The CDR3 sequence: CASSFLSLPQGEQYF. CDR3 nucleotides: TGTGCCAGCAGCTTCCTTAGTCTGCCTCAGGGTGAGCAGTACTTC.

The V gene is TRBV5-4, the J gene TRBJ2-3, with unresolved D. This CDR3 has 12 residues. Per the germline V gene, CDR1 is SGHNT and CDR2 is YYREEE (reference sequence). V lost 4 bases, J lost 9 bases, and 12 bases lay in between. The CDR3: CASSLDLETQYF. The CDR3, as DNA: TGTGCCAGCAGCCTGGACCTCGAGACGCAGTATTTT.

This chain connects TRBV19 to TRBJ2-3; 9 bases are a match to TRBD2. Germline V lookup: CDR1 LNHDA, CDR2 SQIVND (reference sequence). This CDR3 is built from 16 residues. J lost 4 bases, V lost 3 bases, and 8 bases had no gene match. This CDR3 reads CASSIAGSGGADTQYF. The CDR3 DNA reads as TGTGCCAGTAGTATTGCCGGTAGCGGGGGCGCAGATACGCAGTATTTT.

The J gene is TRBJ2-5, the V gene TRBV2; 8 nucleotides align to TRBD2. Germline loops: CDR1 SNHLY, CDR2 FYNNEI. This CDR3 contains 15 residues. V gave up 4 bases and J gave up 5 bases; unmatched junction bases: 9. The CDR3, as DNA: TGTGCCAGCAGTGCGGGAGGGAGGTCGGGCGAGACCCAGTACTTC. Protein product: CASSAGGRSGETQYF.

This clone has just one count. V usage is TRBV7-6 and J usage is TRBJ2-7, with 9 bases that match TRBD2. This CDR3 contains 14 residues. The V and J ends lost 5 bases and 6 bases, in that order; junction bases with no gene match: 8. Germline CDR1 reads SGHVS; CDR2 reads FNYEAQ. CDR3 DNA: TGTGCCAGCAGCCCCAGCGGGAGGTTGGGCGAGCAGTACTTC. It yields the protein CASSPSGRLGEQYF.

V is TRBV10-3 and J is TRBJ1-5, with D possibly being TRBD1 (6 bases). This CDR3 region has 15 residues. V gave up 6 bases and J gave up 2 bases, with 14 bases separating them. CDR1 and CDR2 from the germline V gene are ENHRY and SYGVKD. The CDR3 DNA reads TGTGCCATCAGCGGACAGATAGAAGGCAATCAGCCCCAGCATTTT. Its protein product is CAISGQIEGNQPQHF.

V is TRBV4-1 and J is TRBJ1-2, with no clear D. The CDR3 extends over 16 amino acids. The V end lost 0 bases, the J end lost 7 bases, and 18 bases lay between the germline ends. Germline V gene sequence: CDR1 MGHRA, CDR2 YSYEKL. In DNA form, the CDR3 reads TGCGCCAGCAGCCAAGATAGTTGGAACCGAGGTTTTGGCTACACCTTC. Amino acid sequence: CASSQDSWNRGFGYTF.

This chain connects TRBV30 to TRBJ1-5, with D unclear. Germline V lookup: CDR1 GTSNPN, CDR2 SVGIG (reference sequence). The CDR3 totals 13 residues. Trimming shortened V by 0 bases and J by 4 bases, and 7 bases separated the two germline ends. In DNA, the CDR3 is TGTGCCTGGAGTGTACAAAGAAATCAGCCCCAGCATTTT. Its protein is CAWSVQRNQPQHF.

The chain has TRBV6-5 and TRBJ1-1; 8 nucleotides align to TRBD1. Per the germline V gene, CDR1 is MNHEY and CDR2 is SVGAGI. Trimming took 7 bases from V and 6 from J; bases not matched to a gene: 10. This CDR3 region has 14 residues. The CDR3 region has the DNA TGTGCCAGCACTCGGACAGGGAGGGCCTCTGAAGCTTTCTTT. Its protein is CASTRTGRASEAFF.